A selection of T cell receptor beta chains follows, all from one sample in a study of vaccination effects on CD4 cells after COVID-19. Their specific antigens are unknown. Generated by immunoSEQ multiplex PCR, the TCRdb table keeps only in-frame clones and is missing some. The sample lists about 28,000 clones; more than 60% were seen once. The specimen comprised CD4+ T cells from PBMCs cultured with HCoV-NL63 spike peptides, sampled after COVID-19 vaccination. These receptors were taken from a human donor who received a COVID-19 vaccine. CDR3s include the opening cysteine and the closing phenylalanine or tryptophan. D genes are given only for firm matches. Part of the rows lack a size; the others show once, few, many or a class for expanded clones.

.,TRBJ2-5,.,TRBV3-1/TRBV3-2,TGTGCCAGCAGCCAAGGAGCCGCCCTGTCCGGAGAGAGCCAGTACTTC,CASSQGAALSGESQYF
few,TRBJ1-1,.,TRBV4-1,TGCGCCAGCAGCGAAGCGTCCGTCAGCACTGAAGCTTTCTTT,CASSEASVSTEAFF
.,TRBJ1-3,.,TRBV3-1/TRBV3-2,TGTGCCAGCAGCCAGAAAACAGGGTCTGGAAACACCATATATTTT,CASSQKTGSGNTIYF
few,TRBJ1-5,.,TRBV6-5,TGTGCCAGCAGCTTGGGTCGGGAGGGCAATCAGCCCCAGCATTTT,CASSLGREGNQPQHF
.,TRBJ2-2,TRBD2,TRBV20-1,TGCAGTGCTAGTCCCGGGACTAGCGGGAGTACCGGGGAGCTGTTTTTT,CSASPGTSGSTGELFF
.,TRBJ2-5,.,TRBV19,TGTGCCAGTAGTAGGTTGGCTCAAGAGACCCAGTACTTC,CASSRLAQETQYF
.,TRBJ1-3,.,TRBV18,TGTGCCGGGGGTCCCTCTGGAAACACCATATATTTT,CAGGPSGNTIYF
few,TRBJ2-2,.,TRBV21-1,TGTGCCAGCAGCACCAACAGGTATACCGGGGAGCTGTTTTTT,CASSTNRYTGELFF
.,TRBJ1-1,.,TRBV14,TGTGCCAGCAGCCAAGAACGATTGGTCGGTGTGAGGCACACTGAAGCTTTCTTT,CASSQERLVGVRHTEAFF
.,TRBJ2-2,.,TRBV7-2,TGTGCCAGCAGAGGCACGCCACAAATGGGCACCGGGGAGCTGTTTTTT,CASRGTPQMGTGELFF
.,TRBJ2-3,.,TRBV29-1,TGCAGCGCTGGTGCAGGCGCAGGGCCAGATACGCAGTATTTT,CSAGAGAGPDTQYF
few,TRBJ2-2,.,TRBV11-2,TGTGCCAGCATCGAAATGGGAAATCCCAGAACCGGGGAGCTGTTTTTT,CASIEMGNPRTGELFF
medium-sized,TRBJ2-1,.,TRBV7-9,TGTGCCAGAAAAATAGGGCCCTTATACAATGAGCAGTTCTTC,CARKIGPLYNEQFF
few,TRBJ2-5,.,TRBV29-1,TGCAGCGTTGAAGGGGGGGCCGGTTGGGAGACCCAGTACTTC,CSVEGGAGWETQYF